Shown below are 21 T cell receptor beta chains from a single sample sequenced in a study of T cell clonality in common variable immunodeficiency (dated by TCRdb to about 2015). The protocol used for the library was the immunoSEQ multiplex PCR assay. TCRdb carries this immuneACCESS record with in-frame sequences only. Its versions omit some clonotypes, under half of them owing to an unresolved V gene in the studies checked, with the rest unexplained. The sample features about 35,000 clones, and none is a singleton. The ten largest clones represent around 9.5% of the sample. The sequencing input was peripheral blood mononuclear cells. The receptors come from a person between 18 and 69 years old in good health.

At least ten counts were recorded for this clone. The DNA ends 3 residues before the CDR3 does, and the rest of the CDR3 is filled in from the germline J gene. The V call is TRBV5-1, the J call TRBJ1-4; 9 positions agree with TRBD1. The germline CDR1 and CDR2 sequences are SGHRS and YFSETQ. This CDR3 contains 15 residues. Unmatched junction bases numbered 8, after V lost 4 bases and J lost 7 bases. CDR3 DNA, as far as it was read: TGCGCCAGCAGCCCACAGGGGGCCGGCGGTGAAAAA. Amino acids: CASSPQGAGGEK. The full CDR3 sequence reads CASSPQGAGGEKLFF.

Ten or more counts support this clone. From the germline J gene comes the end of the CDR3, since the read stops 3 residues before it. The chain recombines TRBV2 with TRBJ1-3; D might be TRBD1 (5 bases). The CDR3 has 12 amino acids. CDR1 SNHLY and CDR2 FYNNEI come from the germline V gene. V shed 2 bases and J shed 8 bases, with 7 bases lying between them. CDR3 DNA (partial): TGTGCCAGCAGTGAACAGGGTGACACC. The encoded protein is CASSEQGDT. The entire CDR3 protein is CASSEQGDTIYF.

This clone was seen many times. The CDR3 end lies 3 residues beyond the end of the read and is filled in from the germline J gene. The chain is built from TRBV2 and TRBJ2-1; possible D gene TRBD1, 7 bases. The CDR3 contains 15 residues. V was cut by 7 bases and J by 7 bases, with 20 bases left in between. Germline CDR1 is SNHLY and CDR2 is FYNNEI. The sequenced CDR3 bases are TGTGCCAGCACGAGGCTGAGACAGGGAGGAAATGAG. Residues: CASTRLRQGGNE. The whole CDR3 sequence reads CASTRLRQGGNEQFF.

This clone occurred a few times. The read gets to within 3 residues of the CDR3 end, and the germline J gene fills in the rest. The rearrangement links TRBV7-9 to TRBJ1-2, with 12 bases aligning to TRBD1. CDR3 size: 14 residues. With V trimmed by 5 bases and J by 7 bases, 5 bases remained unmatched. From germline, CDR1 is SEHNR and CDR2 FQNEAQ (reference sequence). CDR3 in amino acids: CASSVGQGARGYTF. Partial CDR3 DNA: TGTGCCAGCAGCGTGGGACAGGGGGCTCGTGGC.

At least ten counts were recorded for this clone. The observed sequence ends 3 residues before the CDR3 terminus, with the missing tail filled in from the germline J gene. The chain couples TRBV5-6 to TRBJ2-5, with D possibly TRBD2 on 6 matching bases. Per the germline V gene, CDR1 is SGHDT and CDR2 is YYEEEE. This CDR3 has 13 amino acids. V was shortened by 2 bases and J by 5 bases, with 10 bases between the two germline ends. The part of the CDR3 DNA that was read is TGTGCCAGCAGCTTAGGGGCGGGGGAGACC. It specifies CASSLGAGET. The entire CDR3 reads CASSLGAGETQYF.

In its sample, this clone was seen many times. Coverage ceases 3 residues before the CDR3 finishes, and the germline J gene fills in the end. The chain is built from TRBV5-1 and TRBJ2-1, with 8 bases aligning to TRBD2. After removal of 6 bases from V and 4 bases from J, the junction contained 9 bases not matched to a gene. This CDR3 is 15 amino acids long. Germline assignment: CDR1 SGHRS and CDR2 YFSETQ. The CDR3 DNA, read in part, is TGCGCCAGCACCCTCTTGGGACTAGATTACAATGAG. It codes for CASTLLGLDYNE. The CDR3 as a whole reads CASTLLGLDYNEQFF.

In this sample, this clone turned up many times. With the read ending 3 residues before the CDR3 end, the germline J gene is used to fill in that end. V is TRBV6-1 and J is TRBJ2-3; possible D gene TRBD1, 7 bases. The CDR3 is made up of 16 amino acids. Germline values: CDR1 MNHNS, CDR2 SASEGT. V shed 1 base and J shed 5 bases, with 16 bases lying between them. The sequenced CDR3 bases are TGTGCCAGCAGTGAAGGAGTAGGGGGCGGGATAGATACG. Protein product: CASSEGVGGGIDT. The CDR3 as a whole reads CASSEGVGGGIDTQYF.

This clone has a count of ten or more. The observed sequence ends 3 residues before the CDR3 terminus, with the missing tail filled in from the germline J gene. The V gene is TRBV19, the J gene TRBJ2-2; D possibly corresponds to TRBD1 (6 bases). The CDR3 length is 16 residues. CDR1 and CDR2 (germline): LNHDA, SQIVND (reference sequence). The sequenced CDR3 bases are TGTGCCAGTAGCCTCCGTTGGGGGCCAACTAATGAAAAG. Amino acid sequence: CASSLRWGPTNEK. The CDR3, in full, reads CASSLRWGPTNEKLFF.

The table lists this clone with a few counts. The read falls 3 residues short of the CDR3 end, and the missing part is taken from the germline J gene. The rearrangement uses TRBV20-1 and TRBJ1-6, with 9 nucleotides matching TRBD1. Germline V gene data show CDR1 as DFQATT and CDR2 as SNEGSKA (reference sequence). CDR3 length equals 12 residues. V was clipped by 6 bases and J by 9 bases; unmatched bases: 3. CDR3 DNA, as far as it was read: TGCAGTGCGCTGGACAGGGGTTCACCC. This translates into CSALDRGSP. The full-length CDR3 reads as CSALDRGSPLHF.

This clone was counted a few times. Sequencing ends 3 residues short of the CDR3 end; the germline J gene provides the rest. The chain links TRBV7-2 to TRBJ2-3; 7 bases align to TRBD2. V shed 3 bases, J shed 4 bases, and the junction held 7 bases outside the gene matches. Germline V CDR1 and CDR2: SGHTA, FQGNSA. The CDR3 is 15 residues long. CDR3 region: CASSFPGAGPDTQYF. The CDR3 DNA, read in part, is TGTGCCAGCAGCTTCCCGGGAGCGGGACCAGATACG.

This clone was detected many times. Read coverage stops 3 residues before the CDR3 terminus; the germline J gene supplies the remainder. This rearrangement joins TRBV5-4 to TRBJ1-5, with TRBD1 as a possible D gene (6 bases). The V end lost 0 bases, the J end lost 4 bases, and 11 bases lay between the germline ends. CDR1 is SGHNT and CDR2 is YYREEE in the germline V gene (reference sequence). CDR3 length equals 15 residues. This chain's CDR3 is CASSLGGQINQPQHF. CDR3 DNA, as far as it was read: TGTGCCAGCAGCTTGGGCGGACAGATAAATCAGCCC.

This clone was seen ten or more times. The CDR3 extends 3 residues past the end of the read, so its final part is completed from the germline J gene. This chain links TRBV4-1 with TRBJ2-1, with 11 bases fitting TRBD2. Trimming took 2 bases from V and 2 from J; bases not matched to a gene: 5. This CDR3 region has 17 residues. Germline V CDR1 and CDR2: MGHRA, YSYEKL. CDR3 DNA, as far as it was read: TGCGCCAGCAGCCAATCCGGGACTAGCGGAACCTACAATGAG. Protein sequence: CASSQSGTSGTYNE. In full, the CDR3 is CASSQSGTSGTYNEQFF.

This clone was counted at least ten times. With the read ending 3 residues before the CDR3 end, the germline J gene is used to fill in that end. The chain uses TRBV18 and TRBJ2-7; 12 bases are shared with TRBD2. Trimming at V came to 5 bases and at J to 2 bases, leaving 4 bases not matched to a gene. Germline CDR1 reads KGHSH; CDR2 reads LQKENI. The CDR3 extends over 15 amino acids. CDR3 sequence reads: CASSSGLAGAYEQYF. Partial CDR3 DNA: TGTGCCAGCTCATCGGGACTAGCGGGTGCCTACGAG.

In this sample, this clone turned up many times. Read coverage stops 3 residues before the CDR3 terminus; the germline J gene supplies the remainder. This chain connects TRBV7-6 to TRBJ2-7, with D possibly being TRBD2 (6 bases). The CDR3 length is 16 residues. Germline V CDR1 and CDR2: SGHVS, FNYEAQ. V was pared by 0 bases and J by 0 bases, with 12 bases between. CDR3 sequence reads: CASSLALGGSSYEQYF. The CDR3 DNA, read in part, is TGTGCCAGCAGCTTAGCGCTTGGGGGGAGCTCCTACGAG.

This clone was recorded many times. The sequenced CDR3 bases are TGTGCCAGCACCGATTGGGGGGGGCCCTACGAG. Translated, it gives CASTDWGGPYE. The entire CDR3 protein is CASTDWGGPYEQYF. The chain is built from TRBV11-2 and TRBJ2-7, with D perhaps matching TRBD2 (7 bases). The read gets to within 3 residues of the CDR3 end, and the germline J gene fills in the rest. The V and J ends lost 7 bases and 2 bases respectively, with 15 bases between them. The CDR3 has 14 residues. Germline CDR1 is SGHAT and CDR2 is FQNNGV.

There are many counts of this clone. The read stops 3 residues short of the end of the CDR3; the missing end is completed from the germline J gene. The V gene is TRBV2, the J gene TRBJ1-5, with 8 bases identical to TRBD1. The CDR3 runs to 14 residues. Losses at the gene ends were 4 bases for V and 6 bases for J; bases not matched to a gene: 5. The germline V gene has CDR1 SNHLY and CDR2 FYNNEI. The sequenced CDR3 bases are TGTGCCAGCAGTGCCCAGGGGGCGGGTCAGCCC. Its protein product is CASSAQGAGQP. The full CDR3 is CASSAQGAGQPQHF. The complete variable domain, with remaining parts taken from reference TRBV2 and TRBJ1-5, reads EPEVTQTPSHQVTQMGQEVILRCVPISNHLYFYWYRQILGQKVEFLVSFYNNEISEKSEIFDDQFSVERPDGSNFTLKIRSTKLEDSAMYFCASSAQGAGQPQHFGDGTRLSIL.

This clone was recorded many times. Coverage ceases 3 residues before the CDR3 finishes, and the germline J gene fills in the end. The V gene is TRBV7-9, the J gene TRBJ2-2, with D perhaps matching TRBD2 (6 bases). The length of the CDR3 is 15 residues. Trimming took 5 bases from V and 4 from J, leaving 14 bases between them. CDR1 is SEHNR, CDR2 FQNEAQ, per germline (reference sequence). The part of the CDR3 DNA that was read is TGTGCCAGCAGCGCGGCCTGGAGGGGCACCGGGGAG. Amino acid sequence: CASSAAWRGTGE. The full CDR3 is CASSAAWRGTGELFF. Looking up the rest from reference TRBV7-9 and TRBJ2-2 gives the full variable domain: DTGVSQNPRHKITKRGQNVTFRCDPISEHNRLYWYRQTLGQGPEFLTYFQNEAQLEKSRLLSDRFSAERPKGSFSTLEIQRTEQGDSAMYLCASSAAWRGTGELFFGEGSRLTVL.

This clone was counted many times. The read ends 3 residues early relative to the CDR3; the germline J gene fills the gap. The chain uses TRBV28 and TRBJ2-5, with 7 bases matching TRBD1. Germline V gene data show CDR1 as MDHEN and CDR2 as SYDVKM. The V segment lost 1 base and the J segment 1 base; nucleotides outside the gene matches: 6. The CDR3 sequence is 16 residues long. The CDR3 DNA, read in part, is TGTGCCAGCAGTTTATCCACCGGGACAGTCCAAGAGACC. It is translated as CASSLSTGTVQET. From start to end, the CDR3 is CASSLSTGTVQETQYF.

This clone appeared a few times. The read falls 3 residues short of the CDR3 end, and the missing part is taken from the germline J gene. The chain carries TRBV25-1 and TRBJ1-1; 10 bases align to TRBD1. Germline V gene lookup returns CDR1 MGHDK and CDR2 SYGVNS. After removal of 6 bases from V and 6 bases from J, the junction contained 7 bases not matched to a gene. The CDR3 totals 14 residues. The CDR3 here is CASRGGTGASEAFF. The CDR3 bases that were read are TGTGCCAGCAGGGGAGGGACAGGGGCGTCTGAA.

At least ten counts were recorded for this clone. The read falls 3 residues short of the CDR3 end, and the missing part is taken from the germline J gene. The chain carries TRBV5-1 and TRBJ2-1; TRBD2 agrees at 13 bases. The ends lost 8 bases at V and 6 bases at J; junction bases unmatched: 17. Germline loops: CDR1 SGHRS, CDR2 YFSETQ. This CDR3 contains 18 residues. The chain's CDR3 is CASSGGLAGTILTNEQFF. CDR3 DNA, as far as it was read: TGCGCCAGTAGCGGGGGACTAGCGGGGACCATCCTTACCAATGAG. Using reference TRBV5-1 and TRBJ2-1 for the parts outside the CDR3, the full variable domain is KAGVTQTPRYLIKTRGQQVTLSCSPISGHRSVSWYQQTPGQGLQFLFEYFSETQRNKGNFPGRFSGRQFSNSRSEMNVSTLELGDSALYLCASSGGLAGTILTNEQFFGPGTRLTVL.

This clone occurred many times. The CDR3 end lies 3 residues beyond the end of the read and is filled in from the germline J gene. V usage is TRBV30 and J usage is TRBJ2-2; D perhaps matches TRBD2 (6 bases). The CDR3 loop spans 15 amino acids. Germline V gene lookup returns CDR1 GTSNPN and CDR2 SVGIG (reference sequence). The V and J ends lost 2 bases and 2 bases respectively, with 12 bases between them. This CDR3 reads CAWSSGLSNTGELFF. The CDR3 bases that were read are TGTGCCTGGAGTTCGGGACTTTCAAACACCGGGGAG.